This T cell receptor (beta chain) was sequenced for a study of CD4 and CD8 cells across lung adenocarcinoma regions. MiXCR, run by TCRdb on the PCR reads, gives a single entry per CDR3 protein. The table lists around 20,000 distinct CDR3 sequences, 46% of them singletons. The length of the CDR3 is 17 residues. Looked up from germline, CDR1 is MNHNS and CDR2 is SASEGT. V lost 0 bases to trimming and J lost 6 bases; unmatched junction nucleotides: 8. Localized lung adenocarcinoma, a non-small cell lung cancer, affected the donors. This TCR was recovered from a male donor with lung adenocarcinoma. The CD4 and CD8 labels of this study may be unreliable. The specimen was CD4+ T cells from the margin of a lung tumor. The genes are TRBV6-1 and TRBJ1-6; 7 nucleotides agree with TRBD1. CDR3 coding DNA: TGTGCCAGCAGTGAAGCAGTACCCGGGACAGCTAATTCACCCCTCCACTTT. Translating it yields CASSEAVPGTANSPLHF.